The text below deals with one T cell receptor beta chain. Its specific antigen is unknown. This may come from a read error, since a much larger clone is one base off. The data stem from a study of spatial heterogeneity in lung cancer (dated by TCRdb to between 2018 and 2021). Concerning the study at large: Beta-chain transcripts were consistently detected in greater numbers than alpha-chain transcripts, which likely reflects a higher abundance of beta-chain transcripts. In the raw uncorrected reads, each unique combination of TCR and UMI appeared more than ten times on average. In non-small cell lung cancer, the study quantitatively compared TCR alpha and beta repertoires across several tumor regions, matched nontumor lung, and blood. TCR repertoire features were related to nonsynonymous mutation counts determined by whole-exome sequencing of tumor tissue. Both alpha and beta chains were TCR-sequenced in samples taken at surgery, namely 220 tumor regions, around 61 matched nontumor lung samples and about 54 PBMC samples.

From the germline V gene (reference sequence), CDR1 is DFQATT and CDR2 is SNEGSKA. V has 3 bases trimmed and J has 2 bases trimmed; junction bases matching no gene number 4. Taken from cysteine to phenylalanine, the CDR3 has 13 residues. Only the CDR3 DNA is retained, 39 bases long and in frame from the first base. Libraries came from 5' RACE. Sequencing was performed on a NextSeq 500. To allow correction of PCR and sequencing errors, the TCR library protocol tagged every TCR cDNA molecule with a unique molecular identifier. For the original study's pipeline: TCR identification, UMI-based error correction and CDR3 extraction were all carried out with Decombinator tools. Expanded TCRs were defined as those above a frequency of 2 per 1,000, corresponding to the top 1% of the tumor frequency distribution. Renyi diversity was computed with the R vegan package after each repertoire had been subsampled 100 times to 5,000 TCRs. CDR3 similarity networks were built from amino acid triplet string-kernel similarity, connecting CDR3s with pairwise similarity above 0.82. TCRdb passed the public sequencing reads through fastp at Q25 and MiXCR, retaining productive beta sequences. Rows are combined by CDR3 protein, so each entry shows the most common genes and DNA. The V and J calls follow TCRdb's processing rather than the paper's. Present in this sample are about 48,000 distinct CDR3 sequences, 5.3% of which were seen just once. The ten biggest clones cover approximately 10% of the sample.

The sample's time point label, decoded: sample taken at primary tumor resection. Samples were obtained from 65 to 90 patients with early-stage, untreated non-small cell lung cancer from the lung TRACERx cohort. Without any cell sorting, TCR sequencing was performed on whole RNA extracted either from tumor and nontumor lung tissue or from cryopreserved PBMC samples. Only patients for whom sufficient RNA was available from at least two tumor regions were selected for TCR sequencing. Results and caveats for the whole study, not just this receptor: Confirming at a functional level the hypothesis that regional TCRs recognize regional mutations was considered to require additional single-cell paired TCR alpha and beta sequencing. Ubiquitous expanded tumor TCRs showed up in blood more often at tumor resection than at routine follow-up.

Recombination connected TRBV20-1 to TRBJ2-7; TRBD2 agrees with 7 junctional bases. Source: PBMCs, taken at surgery. The sequence derives from a male donor with early-stage non-small cell lung cancer. The DNA sequence follows: TGCAGTGCTAGCGAGGGACTACCCTACGAGCAGTACTTC. Translated, it gives CSASEGLPYEQYF.